This section outlines one T cell receptor beta chain sequence together with its context. The clone's antigen remains unknown. Base qualities are not provided; no much larger clone lies one nucleotide away. The record originates from a study of control samples from healthy donors and cancer patients (dated by TCRdb to about 2020). Library preparation was by the immunoSEQ multiplex PCR assay. Imported from immuneACCESS, the table was reduced by TCRdb to in-frame sequences with V and J called. These copies leave out some clones; in studies compared against another copy, an unresolved V gene accounts for under half, and the cause of the remainder is not known. A total of about 140,000 clones appear in this sample, around 90% of them only once. The ten most abundant clones make up under 9% of the sample. The cysteine opens and the phenylalanine closes a CDR3 of 16 amino acids. The entry retains the CDR3 DNA only, 48 bases that are in frame from base 1. V and J lose 2 bases and 0 bases, and a span of 14 bases separates them. In the germline V gene, CDR1 corresponds to SGHDT and CDR2 to YYEEEE.

The sequence derives from a man aged 18 to 29 in good health. The V and J segments used are TRBV5-6 and TRBJ1-1; the D gene is perhaps TRBD1, from 5 matching bases. The sample comprised blood. CDR3 sequence: CASSFPGTLVNTEAFF. The DNA reads as follows: TGTGCCAGCAGCTTCCCCGGGACTTTGGTGAACACTGAAGCTTTCTTT. The reference TRBV5-6 and TRBJ1-1 proteins fill in what lies around the CDR3, so the full variable domain reads DAGVTQSPTHLIKTRGQQVTLRCSPKSGHDTVSWYQQALGQGPQFIFQYYEEEERQRGNFPDRFSGHQFPNYSSELNVNALLLGDSALYLCASSFPGTLVNTEAFFGQGTRLTVV.